A single sample is the source of the 27 T cell receptor beta chains below, sequenced in a study of shared clonotypes between healthy human individuals. The method was immunoSEQ multiplex PCR; TCRdb's version includes in-frame clones alone and lacks a portion of them. Here the sample spans more than 90,000 clones, 65% to 70% being singletons. Sequenced material: memory CD8+ T cells sorted from blood. Subset indicated: CD45RO+ cells pooled with CCR7-negative TemRA cells. These receptors all come from a man aged 25 to 45 in good health.

This chain joins TRBV7-9 and TRBJ1-4; D unresolved. V lost 1 base and J 2 bases, leaving 8 bases between the germline ends. In germline, CDR1 is SEHNR, CDR2 FQNEAQ (reference sequence). The CDR3 covers 15 residues. Here the CDR3 DNA reads TGTGCCAGCAGCTTAGGAATTGGTACTAATGAAAAACTGTTTTTT. This gives the protein CASSLGIGTNEKLFF. Supplemented by reference TRBV7-9 and TRBJ1-4, the full variable domain reads DTGVSQNPRHKITKRGQNVTFRCDPISEHNRLYWYRQTLGQGPEFLTYFQNEAQLEKSRLLSDRFSAERPKGSFSTLEIQRTEQGDSAMYLCASSLGIGTNEKLFFGSGTQLSVL.

This clone was detected only a few times. The chain carries TRBV4-3 and TRBJ2-2; no clear D. Germline V gives CDR1 LGHNA, CDR2 YSLEER. This CDR3 spans 13 amino acids. The V end was cut by 0 bases, the J end by 5 bases, with 4 bases between. Here the CDR3 reads CASSQEVTGELFF. CDR3 DNA sequence: TGCGCCAGCAGCCAAGAGGTAACCGGGGAGCTGTTTTTT.

V gene TRBV5-1 combines with J gene TRBJ2-5; 9 bases map to TRBD1. The CDR3 totals 14 residues. The junction had 5 bases not matched to a gene; V was cut back by 4 bases and J by 4 bases. Germline CDR1 SGHRS, CDR2 YFSETQ. The DNA for the CDR3 is TGCGCCAGCAGCGCCGGACAGGGGTTAGAGACCCAGTACTTC. Translated: CASSAGQGLETQYF.

The chain employs TRBV11-3 and TRBJ2-3; 7 bases are shared with TRBD2. Germline values: CDR1 SGHNT, CDR2 YENEEA. V was clipped by 1 base and J by 4 bases; unmatched bases: 5. The CDR3 runs to 15 residues. The CDR3 is CASSLGGRGADTQYF. In nucleotides, the CDR3 is TGTGCCAGCAGCTTAGGCGGGAGAGGCGCAGATACGCAGTATTTT.

This clone was picked up many times. This chain connects TRBV28 to TRBJ2-2, with 7 bases fitting TRBD1. The J segment lost 7 bases and the V segment lost 3 bases, leaving 11 bases of the junction unmatched. CDR3 length equals 16 residues. Germline V lookup: CDR1 MDHEN, CDR2 SYDVKM. CDR3 amino acids: CASSFPSDRAHGELFF. The CDR3 DNA reads as TGTGCCAGCAGTTTCCCATCCGACAGGGCGCACGGGGAGCTGTTTTTT.

This chain uses TRBV27 with TRBJ1-3; D may be TRBD1 (5 bases). V dropped 5 bases and J dropped 12 bases, with 20 bases sitting between them. Germline CDR1 MNHEY, CDR2 SMNVEV (reference sequence). The CDR3 runs to 14 residues. The CDR3 loop reads CASSAAGYRGGIYF. The CDR3 bases are TGTGCCAGCAGTGCCGCAGGGTACCGCGGGGGCATATATTTT.

Comments on this clone: An end of the junction differs from the germline gene, which may be a read error. The same CDR3 is also encoded by other DNA sequences in this sample. The chain joins TRBV7-7 to TRBJ2-2; 11 bases agree with TRBD2. This CDR3 region has 17 residues. Germline assignment: CDR1 SSHAT and CDR2 FNYEAQ (reference sequence). CDR3 amino acids: CASSLRTSGPNTGELFF. The CDR3 nucleotides read TGTGCTAGCAGCTTACGGACTAGCGGGCCCAACACCGGGGAGCTGTTTTTT.

The rearrangement links TRBV27 to TRBJ2-7; D is perhaps TRBD1 (5 bases). Between the trimmed V and J ends, which lost 7 bases and 1 base, there was a span of 11 bases. This CDR3 comprises 13 residues. Germline V gene data show CDR1 as MNHEY and CDR2 as SMNVEV (reference sequence). The CDR3 is CASKEQASYEQYF. CDR3 bases: TGTGCCAGCAAAGAACAGGCATCCTACGAGCAGTACTTC.

The J gene is TRBJ2-5, the V gene TRBV4-3; D assignment may be TRBD1 or TRBD2 (5 bases each). This CDR3 has 17 amino acids. Germline V lookup: CDR1 LGHNA, CDR2 YSLEER. The ends were cut back, 4 bases at V and 3 bases at J, with 21 bases in the middle. The CDR3 spells CASSPFRGEGWKETQYF. CDR3 sequence (DNA): TGCGCCAGCAGCCCTTTCCGGGGAGAGGGGTGGAAAGAGACCCAGTACTTC.

The chain carries TRBV10-2 and TRBJ2-1; the match to TRBD2 covers 7 bases. The CDR3 has 14 amino acids. V lost 1 base and J lost 7; bases outside the gene matches: 4. Per germline, CDR1 WSHSY and CDR2 SAAADI. CDR3 in DNA: TGCGCCAGCAGTGAGTGGACTAGGTCGAATGAGCAGTTCTTC. It encodes CASSEWTRSNEQFF.

The chain combines TRBV28 with TRBJ2-4; tentatively, D is TRBD1 (6 bases). The CDR3 contains 13 residues. V shed 1 base and J shed 6 bases, with 7 bases lying between them. CDR1 and CDR2 (germline): MDHEN, SYDVKM. The CDR3, as DNA: TGTGCCAGCAGTTTATTACAGGGAAACATTCAGTACTTC. Residues: CASSLLQGNIQYF.

V is TRBV6-1 and J is TRBJ1-1; D is ambiguous. CDR1 and CDR2 from the germline V gene are MNHNS and SASEGT. V gave up 1 base and J gave up 0 bases, with 6 bases separating them. The CDR3 spans 14 residues. The CDR3 reads CASSEGVMNTEAFF. The DNA of the CDR3 is TGTGCCAGCAGTGAAGGGGTTATGAACACTGAAGCTTTCTTT.

This chain joins TRBV27 and TRBJ2-7; 10 bases match TRBD2. With 6 bases clipped from V and 4 bases from J, the junction kept 6 bases outside the gene matches. The CDR3 totals 14 residues. Germline V lookup: CDR1 MNHEY, CDR2 SMNVEV (reference sequence). As DNA, the CDR3 is TGTGCCAGCAGAGGGCTAGCGGGAGATTACGAGCAGTACTTC. Its protein is CASRGLAGDYEQYF.

This clone occurred a few times. The V call is TRBV6-6, the J call TRBJ2-7; perhaps TRBD2 as D (6 bases). CDR3 length: 12 amino acids. Germline loops: CDR1 MNHNY, CDR2 SVGAGI (reference sequence). The CDR3 spells CVISSGSYEQYF. DNA of the CDR3: TGTGTGATAAGTAGCGGCTCCTACGAGCAGTACTTC.

The sample holds one count of this clone. The V call is TRBV29-1, the J call TRBJ1-4, with a tentative D call TRBD1 (6 bases). Germline values: CDR1 SQVTM, CDR2 ANQGSEA. This CDR3 contains 11 residues. V was trimmed by 7 bases and J by 5 bases, leaving 8 bases between them. Here the CDR3 reads CSGGQNEKLFF. The DNA for the CDR3 is TGCAGCGGGGGACAAAATGAAAAACTGTTTTTT.

The chain uses TRBV9 and TRBJ2-7; 14 bases map to TRBD2. CDR1 is SGDLS, CDR2 YYNGEE, per germline. Losses at the gene ends were 0 bases for V and 6 bases for J; bases not matched to a gene: 2. The CDR3 runs 15 residues. CDR3 sequence (DNA): TGTGCCAGCAGCGTAGAGGGGACTAGCGGGAGCGAGCAGTACTTC. It is translated as CASSVEGTSGSEQYF.

The chain carries TRBV11-2 and TRBJ2-5; the match to TRBD2 covers 11 bases. Looked up from germline, CDR1 is SGHAT and CDR2 is FQNNGV. Trimming removed 6 bases from V and 5 bases from J; junction bases left unmatched: 11. The CDR3 covers 16 residues. CDR3 sequence reads: CASSHIAGGRWETQYF. The CDR3 DNA reads TGTGCCAGCAGTCATATAGCGGGAGGGCGCTGGGAGACCCAGTACTTC.

In this sample, this clone turned up a few times. This likely reflects a read error, since a far larger clone is one base away. The gene calls are TRBV6-1 and TRBJ2-3; TRBD2 aligns across 9 bases. The CDR3 is 15 amino acids. V trimming: 2 bases; J trimming: 1 base; junction bases outside the gene matches: 1. Germline values: CDR1 MNHNS, CDR2 SASEGT. As DNA, the CDR3 is TGTGCCAGCAGTGAACTAGCGGGACGCACAGATACGCAGTATTTT. It encodes CASSELAGRTDTQYF.

On this clone itself: Its ends do not fully match the called genes, so a read error is possible. This CDR3 reads CASSYVSGTVSF. The CDR3 region has the DNA TGTGCCAGCAGTTACGTATCGGGGACAGTAAGCTTC. The chain recombines TRBV6-6 with TRBJ2-7, with 7 bases matching TRBD1. The V gene's germline CDR1 is MNHNY and CDR2 SVGAGI (reference sequence). There are 12 residues in the CDR3.

This clone was observed at least ten times. V is TRBV25-1 and J is TRBJ2-1; 12 nucleotides agree with TRBD2. The length of the CDR3 is 18 residues. V lost 3 bases, J lost 5 bases, and 11 bases stayed unmatched. The germline CDR1 and CDR2 sequences are MGHDK and SYGVNS. CDR3 amino acids: CASSDVGTSGSANNEQFF. DNA of the CDR3: TGTGCCAGCAGTGACGTAGGGACTAGCGGGTCTGCAAACAATGAGCAGTTCTTC. Full variable domain (rest looked up from reference TRBV25-1 and TRBJ2-1): EADIYQTPRYLVIGTGKKITLECSQTMGHDKMYWYQQDPGMELHLIHYSYGVNSTEKGDLSSESTVSRIRTEHFPLTLESARPSHTSQYLCASSDVGTSGSANNEQFFGPGTRLTVL.

This chain connects TRBV4-3 to TRBJ2-5, with no clear D. The end of the DNA aligns better with TRBJ2-7, so the J call may be wrong. The length of the CDR3 is 15 residues. The germline CDR1 and CDR2 sequences are LGHNA and YSLEER. As DNA, the CDR3 is TGCGCCAGCAGCCAAGATCGGCACTCAACCTACGAGCAGTACTTC. It specifies CASSQDRHSTYEQYF.

This sequence joins TRBV7-2 and TRBJ2-5; 9 bases match TRBD1. Trimming removed 5 bases from V and 4 bases from J; junction bases left unmatched: 8. Germline V gene data show CDR1 as SGHTA and CDR2 as FQGNSA. This CDR3 has 15 residues. The CDR3 region has the DNA TGTGCCAGCAGCGCGGGACAGGGTAGGCCAGAGACCCAGTACTTC. Protein sequence: CASSAGQGRPETQYF.

This clone appeared a few times. In DNA, the CDR3 is TGTGCCAGCAGTACAGGGCCGCATAGCAATCAGCCCCAGCATTTT. This gives the protein CASSTGPHSNQPQHF. V is TRBV28 and J is TRBJ1-5; TRBD1 might be the D (6 bases). Trimming removed 5 bases from V and 0 bases from J, with 11 bases in between. CDR3 length equals 15 residues. Germline V gene lookup returns CDR1 MDHEN and CDR2 SYDVKM.

The gene calls are TRBV10-2 and TRBJ2-5; tentative D call: TRBD2 (6 bases). This CDR3 is 14 amino acids long. V lost 5 bases and J lost 1, with 11 bases in between. Germline V lookup: CDR1 WSHSY, CDR2 SAAADI. The CDR3 coding sequence is TGCGCCAGCAGTTATAGCGGAGTCCAAGAGACCCAGTACTTC. Encoded protein: CASSYSGVQETQYF.

The CDR3 is CARAPVREVPDTQYF. The CDR3 DNA reads as TGTGCCAGAGCTCCGGTGCGGGAGGTCCCAGATACGCAGTATTTT. The rearrangement links TRBV2 to TRBJ2-3, with 8 bases lining up with TRBD2. Germline V gives CDR1 SNHLY, CDR2 FYNNEI. V shed 9 bases, J shed 4 bases, and the junction held 12 bases outside the gene matches. This CDR3 has 15 amino acids. The variable domain in full, with the rest retrieved from reference TRBV2 and TRBJ2-3, is EPEVTQTPSHQVTQMGQEVILRCVPISNHLYFYWYRQILGQKVEFLVSFYNNEISEKSEIFDDQFSVERPDGSNFTLKIRSTKLEDSAMYFCARAPVREVPDTQYFGPGTRLTVL.

J is TRBJ1-1 and V is TRBV6-5, with D perhaps TRBD1 (6 bases). Germline V gene data show CDR1 as MNHEY and CDR2 as SVGAGI. V shed 5 bases and J shed 6 bases, with 16 bases lying between them. The CDR3 spans 14 residues. CDR3 coding DNA: TGTGCCAGCAGTCTTTTGGGGGGGGGCTCTGAAGCTTTCTTT. It yields the protein CASSLLGGGSEAFF.

V gene TRBV10-1 combines with J gene TRBJ2-1; possibly TRBD2 for D (6 bases). Germline V gene data show CDR1 as WNHNN and CDR2 as SYGVQD (reference sequence). V lost 0 bases and J lost 5, with 20 bases in between. This CDR3 is built from 18 residues. CDR3 region: CASSESGSPGELDNEQFF. For the CDR3, the DNA is TGCGCCAGCAGTGAGTCTGGCTCCCCGGGGGAGTTGGACAATGAGCAGTTCTTC.